The rows below give T cell receptor beta chains drawn from one sample of a study of T cell repertoires in cytomegalovirus infection. TCRdb reprocessed the reads via MiXCR and lists one record per CDR3 protein. The profile covers a few hundred thousand distinct CDR3 sequences, with around 8.7% appearing a single time and about 14% taken by the ten largest. The sample comprised PBMCs. All receptors come from a human donor in good health (CMV status not recorded). Some clones in this sample may be carry-over from other donors' samples. Each CDR3 is given with its conserved first and last residue. The D gene is left open where the match is weak. Only some rows state a clone size, as once, few, many or a class for expanded clones.

>TRBV7-8|TRBD2|many|TRBJ2-7
TGTGCCAGCAGCTTAGGACTAGCGGGAGGAACCTACGAGCAGTACTTC
CASSLGLAGGTYEQYF
>TRBV7-2|.|many|TRBJ2-3
TGTGCCAGCAGCTCCCAGGGGACTAGCACAGATACGCAGTATTTT
CASSSQGTSTDTQYF
>TRBV7-2|TRBD2|many|TRBJ2-3
TGTGCCAGCAGCTTAGCGGGTACAGCGGGAGGCCTCAGACCGCAGTATTTT
CASSLAGTAGGLRPQYF
>TRBV7-8|.|many|TRBJ1-1
TGTGCCAGCAGCTCCACGGGTTCGGCTTTCTTT
CASSSTGSAFF
>TRBV7-2|TRBD2|many|TRBJ2-4
TGTGCCAGCAGCTGGGGGCGGGCGGGGGGTAGAGGAAACATTCAGTACTTC
CASSWGRAGGRGNIQYF
>TRBV7-2|TRBD2|many|TRBJ2-1
TGTGCCAGCAGCTTACATCTAGCGGGAGTTAACAATGAGCAGTTCTTC
CASSLHLAGVNNEQFF
>TRBV19|.|many|TRBJ1-4
TGTGCCAGTAGTACCGACGGAAACACTAATGAAAAACTGTTTTTT
CASSTDGNTNEKLFF
>TRBV20-1|.|.|TRBJ2-7
TGCAGTGCTTCTAAAGGAGGGAACGAGCAGTACTTC
CSASKGGNEQYF
>TRBV28|.|many|TRBJ1-2
TGTGCCAGCACGAGACAGGATGGCTACACCTTC
CASTRQDGYTF
>TRBV28|.|.|TRBJ2-3
TGTGCCAGCAGTTTCGGAGTGATGACAGATACGCAGTATTTT
CASSFGVMTDTQYF
>TRBV7-2|.|many|TRBJ2-3
TGTGCCAGCAGCTTAGCGGGGGGGGGCCTGGGAGATACGCAGTATTTT
CASSLAGGGLGDTQYF
>TRBV11-3|.|few|TRBJ1-1
TGTGCCAGCACCCAGCAACTCGGGCACACTGAAGCTTTCTTT
CASTQQLGHTEAFF
>TRBV6-1|.|many|TRBJ1-5
TGTGCCAGCAGTGAAGCTCTTCATCAGCCCCAGCATTTT
CASSEALHQPQHF
>TRBV7-2|.|many|TRBJ2-7
TGTGCCAGCAGCTTCATCCCCCCAGGGGGGACCATCTACGAGCAGTACTTC
CASSFIPPGGTIYEQYF
>TRBV5-1|.|.|TRBJ1-1
TGCGCCAGCAGCCCCTCCGGGACATATAACACTGAAGCTTTCTTT
CASSPSGTYNTEAFF
>TRBV7-2|.|few|TRBJ2-5
TGTGCCAGCAGCTTACAGGCCGGGGAGGAGACCCAGTACTTC
CASSLQAGEETQYF
>TRBV6-6|TRBD1|many|TRBJ2-3
TGTGCCAGCAGTTACTCCCCGGGACAGGGGGCAGATACGCAGTATTTT
CASSYSPGQGADTQYF
>TRBV7-6|.|many|TRBJ2-1
TGTGCCAGCAGCTTAGTAGGGCGCGAGGGGGATGAGCAGTTCTTC
CASSLVGREGDEQFF
>TRBV28|.|.|TRBJ1-1
TGTGCCACCAAAGGCATGAACACTGAAGCTTTCTTT
CATKGMNTEAFF
>TRBV6-1|TRBD1|few|TRBJ1-2
TGTGCCAGCAGGGGACAGCCATCCCGAAACTATGGCTACACCTTC
CASRGQPSRNYGYTF
>TRBV25-1|TRBD1|few|TRBJ1-6
TGTGCCAGCAGTGGCCGGGACAGGGGTTTCCACTTT
CASSGRDRGFHF
>TRBV30|TRBD1|many|TRBJ1-2
TGTGCCTGGAGTGCGACAGGGGCCTATGGCTACACCTTC
CAWSATGAYGYTF
>TRBV7-2|TRBD2|few|TRBJ2-5
TGTGCCAGCAGCTCATCTAGCGGGCCCCAAGAGACCCAGTACTTC
CASSSSSGPQETQYF
>TRBV19|.|many|TRBJ1-1
TGTGCCACCAGGGGAAGTCGCTGGGACACTGAAGCTTTCTTT
CATRGSRWDTEAFF
>TRBV29-1|TRBD2|many|TRBJ2-1
TGCAGCGCGAGACTAGCGGGTACCGCCTACAATGAGCAGTTCTTC
CSARLAGTAYNEQFF
>TRBV6-2/TRBV6-3|.|few|TRBJ1-1
TGTGCCAGCAGTCGACGACGGGGTGGGACTGAAGCTTTCTTT
CASSRRRGGTEAFF
>TRBV20-1|.|.|TRBJ2-2
TGCAGTGCTCGGCCCGGGACGGCGAACACCGGGGAGCTGTTTTTT
CSARPGTANTGELFF
>TRBV12-3/TRBV12-4|.|many|TRBJ2-7
TGTGCCAGCAGTCCGCAGACAGTCCAGAAAGGCTACGAGCAGTACTTC
CASSPQTVQKGYEQYF
>TRBV7-2|TRBD1|many|TRBJ2-7
TGTGCCAGCAGCCAGGGACAGGTTAGCTCCTACGAGCAGTACTTC
CASSQGQVSSYEQYF
>TRBV4-1|TRBD1|many|TRBJ2-5
TGCGCCAGCAGCCCCTTTGGGACAGGGGCGGCGGAGACCCAGTACTTC
CASSPFGTGAAETQYF